This TCR beta chain was identified in a study of blood T cell repertoires in COVID-19. As for the study in general: The United States, Italy and Spain supplied acute and convalescent COVID-19 samples.

Germline lookup yields CDR1 SGHTA and CDR2 FQGNSA. CDR3 length: 17 residues. V lost 1 base and J 4 bases, leaving 16 bases between the germline ends. Sequencing used immunoSEQ multiplex PCR; TCRdb keeps in-frame clones, though not all of them. The sample consists of around 250,000 clones, 82% of them appearing once. The source is a woman aged 18-29 years with acute or convalescent COVID-19. V usage is TRBV7-2 and J usage is TRBJ2-2; perhaps TRBD1 as D (5 bases). Sequencing was carried out using peripheral blood. The CDR3 DNA reads TGTGCCAGCAGCTTAGATAATGGGGCCGTTTTCACCGGGGAGCTGTTTTTT. This translates into CASSLDNGAVFTGELFF.